This T cell receptor beta chain was retrieved from a study of blood T cell repertoires in COVID-19. With 1 base removed from V and 3 bases from J, the gap between germline ends came to 12 bases. The germline V gene encodes CDR1 SGDLS and CDR2 YYNGEE. The CDR3 is 15 residues long. Here immunoSEQ multiplex PCR was the method, and the copy in TCRdb shows in-frame clones only, minus some. Altogether 90,000 to 110,000 clones are present, about three quarters being singletons, with the ten largest covering about 4.5%. Sequenced: peripheral blood. This clonotype was sampled from a human donor in a cohort sampled during active or convalescent COVID-19. V and J are TRBV9 and TRBJ2-3; D is perhaps TRBD2 (5 bases). The CDR3 here is CASSVLWERTDTQYF. The CDR3, as DNA: TGTGCCAGCAGCGTACTGTGGGAGAGGACAGATACGCAGTATTTT.